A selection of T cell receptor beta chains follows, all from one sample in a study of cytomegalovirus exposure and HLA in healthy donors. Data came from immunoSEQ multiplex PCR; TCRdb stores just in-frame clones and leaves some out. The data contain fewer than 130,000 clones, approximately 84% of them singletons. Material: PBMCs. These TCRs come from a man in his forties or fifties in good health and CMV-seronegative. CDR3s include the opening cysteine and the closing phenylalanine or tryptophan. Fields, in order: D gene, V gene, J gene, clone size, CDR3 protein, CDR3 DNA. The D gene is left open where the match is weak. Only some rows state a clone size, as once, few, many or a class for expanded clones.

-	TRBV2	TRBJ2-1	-	CASSETGRSPYNEQFF	TGTGCCAGCAGTGAAACAGGGCGGAGTCCCTACAATGAGCAGTTCTTC
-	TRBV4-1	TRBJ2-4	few	CASSQEGGGGKNIQYF	TGCGCCAGCAGCCAGGAAGGGGGGGGAGGCAAAAACATTCAGTACTTC
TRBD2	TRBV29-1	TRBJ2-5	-	CSVRLAGRETQYF	TGCAGCGTGCGACTAGCGGGTCGGGAGACCCAGTACTTC
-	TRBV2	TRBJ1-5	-	CASSEWGGNQPQHF	TGTGCCAGCAGTGAATGGGGAGGCAATCAGCCCCAGCATTTT
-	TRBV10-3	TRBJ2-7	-	CAISDYAPGSYEQYF	TGTGCCATCAGTGATTACGCCCCGGGGTCCTACGAGCAGTACTTC
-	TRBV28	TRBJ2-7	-	CASTRQAGLPEQYF	TGTGCCAGCACTCGTCAGGCAGGCTTGCCAGAGCAGTACTTC
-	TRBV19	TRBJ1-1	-	CASSTRRDTEAFF	TGTGCCAGTAGTACGCGGAGGGACACTGAAGCTTTCTTT
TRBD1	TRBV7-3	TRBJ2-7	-	CASSLGQDYEQYF	TGTGCCAGCAGCTTAGGACAGGATTACGAGCAGTACTTC
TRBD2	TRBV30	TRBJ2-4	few	CAWSGLAGEVAKNIQYF	TGTGCCTGGAGTGGCTTAGCGGGGGAAGTAGCCAAAAACATTCAGTACTTC
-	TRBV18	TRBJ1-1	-	CASSPPVENTEAFF	TGTGCCAGCTCACCCCCCGTAGAGAACACTGAAGCTTTCTTT
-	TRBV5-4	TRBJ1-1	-	CASSSERPTTEAFF	TGTGCCAGCAGCTCAGAGAGGCCGACCACTGAAGCTTTCTTT
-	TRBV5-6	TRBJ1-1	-	CASSLLFIGGYKGNTEAFF	TGTGCCAGCAGCTTGTTATTTATTGGGGGCTATAAGGGGAACACTGAAGCTTTCTTT
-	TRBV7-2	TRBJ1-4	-	CASSPSGGAIVEKLFF	TGTGCCAGCAGCCCAAGTGGGGGGGCCATTGTTGAAAAACTGTTTTTT
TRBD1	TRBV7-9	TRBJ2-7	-	CASSPGQGIDEQYF	TGTGCCAGCAGCCCGGGACAGGGGATCGACGAGCAGTACTTC